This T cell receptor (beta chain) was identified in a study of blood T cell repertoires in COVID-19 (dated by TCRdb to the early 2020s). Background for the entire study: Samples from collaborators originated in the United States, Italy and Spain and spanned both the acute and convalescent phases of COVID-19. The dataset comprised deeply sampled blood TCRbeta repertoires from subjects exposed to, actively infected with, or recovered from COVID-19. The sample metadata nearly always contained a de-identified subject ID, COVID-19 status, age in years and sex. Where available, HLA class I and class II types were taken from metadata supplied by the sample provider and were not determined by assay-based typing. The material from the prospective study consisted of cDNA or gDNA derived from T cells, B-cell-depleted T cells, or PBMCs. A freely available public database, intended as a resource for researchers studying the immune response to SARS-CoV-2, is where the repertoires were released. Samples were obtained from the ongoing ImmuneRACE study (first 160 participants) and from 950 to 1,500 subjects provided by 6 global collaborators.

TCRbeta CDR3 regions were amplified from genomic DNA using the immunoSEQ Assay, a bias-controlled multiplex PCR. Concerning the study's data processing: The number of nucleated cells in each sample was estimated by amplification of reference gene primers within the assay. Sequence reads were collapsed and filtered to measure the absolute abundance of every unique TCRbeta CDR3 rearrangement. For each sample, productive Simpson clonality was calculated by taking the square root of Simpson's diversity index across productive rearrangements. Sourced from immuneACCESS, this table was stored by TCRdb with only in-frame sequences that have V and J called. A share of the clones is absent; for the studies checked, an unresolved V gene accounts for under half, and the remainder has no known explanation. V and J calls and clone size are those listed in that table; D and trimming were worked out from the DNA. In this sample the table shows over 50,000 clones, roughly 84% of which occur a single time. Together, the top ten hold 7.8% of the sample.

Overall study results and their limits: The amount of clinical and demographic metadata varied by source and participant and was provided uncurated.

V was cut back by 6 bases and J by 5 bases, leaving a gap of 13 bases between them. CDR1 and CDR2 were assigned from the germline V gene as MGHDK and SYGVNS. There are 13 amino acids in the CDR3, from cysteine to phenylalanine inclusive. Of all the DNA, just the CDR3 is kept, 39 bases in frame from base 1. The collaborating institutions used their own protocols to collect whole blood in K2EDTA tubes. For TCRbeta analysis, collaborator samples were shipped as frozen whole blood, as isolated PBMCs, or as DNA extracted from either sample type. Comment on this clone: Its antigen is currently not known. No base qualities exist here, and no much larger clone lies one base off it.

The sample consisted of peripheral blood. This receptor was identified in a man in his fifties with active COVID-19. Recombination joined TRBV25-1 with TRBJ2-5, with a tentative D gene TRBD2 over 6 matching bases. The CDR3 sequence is CASREGFQETQYF. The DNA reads TGTGCCAGCAGGGAGGGATTTCAGGAGACCCAGTACTTC.